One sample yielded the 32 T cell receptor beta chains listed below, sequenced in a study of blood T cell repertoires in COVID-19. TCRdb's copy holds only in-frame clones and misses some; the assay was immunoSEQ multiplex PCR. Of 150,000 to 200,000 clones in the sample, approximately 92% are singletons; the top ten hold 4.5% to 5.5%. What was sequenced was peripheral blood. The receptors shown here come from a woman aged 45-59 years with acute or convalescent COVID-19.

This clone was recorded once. CDR3 sequence reads: CAISGGGYEQYF. DNA for the CDR3: TGTGCCATCAGTGGTGGCGGGTACGAGCAGTACTTC. The V call is TRBV10-3, the J call TRBJ2-7, with D possibly being TRBD2 (5 bases). Germline-derived CDR1 and CDR2 are ENHRY and SYGVKD. V lost 4 bases and J lost 4, with 8 bases in between. There are 12 residues in the CDR3.

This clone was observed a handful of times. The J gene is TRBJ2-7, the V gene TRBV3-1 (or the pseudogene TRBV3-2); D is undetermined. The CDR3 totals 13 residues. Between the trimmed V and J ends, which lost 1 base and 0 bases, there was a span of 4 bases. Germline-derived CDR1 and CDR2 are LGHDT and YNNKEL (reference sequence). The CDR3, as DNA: TGTGCCAGCAGCCAAGGTATCTCCTACGAGCAGTACTTC. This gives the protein CASSQGISYEQYF.

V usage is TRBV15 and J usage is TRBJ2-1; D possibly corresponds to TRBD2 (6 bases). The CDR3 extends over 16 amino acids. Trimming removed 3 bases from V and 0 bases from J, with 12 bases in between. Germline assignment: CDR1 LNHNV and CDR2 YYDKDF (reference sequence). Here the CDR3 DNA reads TGTGCCACCAGCAGCGTCGGAGGGCCCTCCTACAATGAGCAGTTCTTC. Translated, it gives CATSSVGGPSYNEQFF.

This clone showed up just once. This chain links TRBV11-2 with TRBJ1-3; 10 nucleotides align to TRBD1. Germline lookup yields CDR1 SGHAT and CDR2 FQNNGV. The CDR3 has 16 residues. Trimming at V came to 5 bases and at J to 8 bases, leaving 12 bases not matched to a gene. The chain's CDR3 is CASSAIRQGAGDTIYF. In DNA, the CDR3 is TGTGCCAGCAGCGCTATTCGACAGGGGGCAGGAGACACCATATATTTT.

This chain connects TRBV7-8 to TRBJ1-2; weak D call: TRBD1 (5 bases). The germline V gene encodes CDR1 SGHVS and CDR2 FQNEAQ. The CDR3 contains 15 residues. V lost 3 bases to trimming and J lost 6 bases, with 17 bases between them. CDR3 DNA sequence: TGTGCCAGCAGCTTGTCAGGGCCTCTGTCGGATGGCTACACCTTC. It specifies CASSLSGPLSDGYTF. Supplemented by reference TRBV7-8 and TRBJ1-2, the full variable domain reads GAGVSQSPRYKVAKRGQDVALRCDPISGHVSLFWYQQALGQGPEFLTYFQNEAQLDKSGLPSDRFFAERPEGSVSTLKIQRTQQEDSAVYLCASSLSGPLSDGYTFGSGTRLTVV.

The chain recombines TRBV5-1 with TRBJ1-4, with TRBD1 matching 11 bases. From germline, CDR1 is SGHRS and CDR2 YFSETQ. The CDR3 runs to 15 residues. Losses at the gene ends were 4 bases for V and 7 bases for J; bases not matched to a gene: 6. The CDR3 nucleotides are TGCGCCAGCAGCCCGTGGACAGGGGGCAGTGAAAAACTGTTTTTT. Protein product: CASSPWTGGSEKLFF. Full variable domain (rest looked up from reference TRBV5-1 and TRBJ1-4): KAGVTQTPRYLIKTRGQQVTLSCSPISGHRSVSWYQQTPGQGLQFLFEYFSETQRNKGNFPGRFSGRQFSNSRSEMNVSTLELGDSALYLCASSPWTGGSEKLFFGSGTQLSVL.

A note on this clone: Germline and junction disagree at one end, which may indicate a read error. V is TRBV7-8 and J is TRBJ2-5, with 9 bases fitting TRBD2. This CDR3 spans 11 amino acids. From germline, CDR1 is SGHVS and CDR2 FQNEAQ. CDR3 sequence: CASSNRTSVHF. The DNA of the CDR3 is TGTGCCAGCAGCAACCGGACTAGCGTCCACTTC.

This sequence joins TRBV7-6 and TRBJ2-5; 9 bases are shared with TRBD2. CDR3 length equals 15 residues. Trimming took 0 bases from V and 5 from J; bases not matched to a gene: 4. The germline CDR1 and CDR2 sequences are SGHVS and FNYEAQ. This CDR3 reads CASSLAVTSGETQYF. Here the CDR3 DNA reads TGTGCCAGCAGCTTAGCGGTAACTAGCGGGGAGACCCAGTACTTC.

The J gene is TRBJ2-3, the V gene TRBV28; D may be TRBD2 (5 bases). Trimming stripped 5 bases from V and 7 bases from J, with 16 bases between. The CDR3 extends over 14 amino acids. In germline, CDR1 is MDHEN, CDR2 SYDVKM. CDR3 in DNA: TGTGCCAGCAGTCCCCGGAGGTCGGGGAATACGCAGTATTTT. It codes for CASSPRRSGNTQYF.

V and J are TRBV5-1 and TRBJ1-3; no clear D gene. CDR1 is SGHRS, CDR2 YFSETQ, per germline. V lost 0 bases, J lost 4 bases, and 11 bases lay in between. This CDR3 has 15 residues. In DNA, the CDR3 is TGCGCCAGCAGCTTGGAGTTGAGGGCCGGAAACACCATATATTTT. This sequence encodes CASSLELRAGNTIYF. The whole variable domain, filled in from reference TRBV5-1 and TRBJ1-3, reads KAGVTQTPRYLIKTRGQQVTLSCSPISGHRSVSWYQQTPGQGLQFLFEYFSETQRNKGNFPGRFSGRQFSNSRSEMNVSTLELGDSALYLCASSLELRAGNTIYFGEGSWLTVV.

Written as DNA, the CDR3 is TGTGCCAGCACTCGACTAGCGGGAGATTGGGAGCAGTACTTC. This gives the protein CASTRLAGDWEQYF. V and J are TRBV2 and TRBJ2-7, with 12 bases aligning to TRBD2. After removal of 7 bases from V and 7 bases from J, the junction contained 8 bases not matched to a gene. Germline V lookup: CDR1 SNHLY, CDR2 FYNNEI. The CDR3 runs to 14 residues. Full variable domain (missing parts from reference TRBV2 and TRBJ2-7): EPEVTQTPSHQVTQMGQEVILRCVPISNHLYFYWYRQILGQKVEFLVSFYNNEISEKSEIFDDQFSVERPDGSNFTLKIRSTKLEDSAMYFCASTRLAGDWEQYFGPGTRLTVT.

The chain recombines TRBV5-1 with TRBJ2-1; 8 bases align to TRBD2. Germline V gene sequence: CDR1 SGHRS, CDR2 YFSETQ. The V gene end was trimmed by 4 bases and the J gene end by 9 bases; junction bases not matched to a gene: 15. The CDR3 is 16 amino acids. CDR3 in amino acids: CASSPRGAGAPGEQFF. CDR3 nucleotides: TGCGCCAGCAGCCCTAGGGGAGCGGGGGCCCCAGGTGAGCAGTTCTTC.

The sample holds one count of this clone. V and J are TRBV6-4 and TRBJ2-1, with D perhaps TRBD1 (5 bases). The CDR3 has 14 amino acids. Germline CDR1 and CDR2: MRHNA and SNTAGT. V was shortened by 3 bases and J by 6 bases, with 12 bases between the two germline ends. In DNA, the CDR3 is TGTGCCAGCAGTGAATCAGGGAATCCCAATGAGCAGTTCTTC. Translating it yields CASSESGNPNEQFF.

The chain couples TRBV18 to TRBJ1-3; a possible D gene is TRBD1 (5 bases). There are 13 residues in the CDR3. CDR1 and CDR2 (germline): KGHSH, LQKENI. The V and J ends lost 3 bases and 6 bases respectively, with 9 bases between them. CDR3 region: CASSPETANTIYF. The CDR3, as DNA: TGTGCCAGCTCACCTGAGACAGCAAACACCATATATTTT.

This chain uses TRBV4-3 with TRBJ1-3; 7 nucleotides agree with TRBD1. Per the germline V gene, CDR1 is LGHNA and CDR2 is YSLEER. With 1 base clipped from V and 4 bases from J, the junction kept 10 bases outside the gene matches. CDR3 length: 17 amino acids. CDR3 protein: CASSQGVGTGEGNTIYF. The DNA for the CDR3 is TGCGCCAGCAGCCAAGGGGTCGGAACAGGGGAAGGAAACACCATATATTTT.

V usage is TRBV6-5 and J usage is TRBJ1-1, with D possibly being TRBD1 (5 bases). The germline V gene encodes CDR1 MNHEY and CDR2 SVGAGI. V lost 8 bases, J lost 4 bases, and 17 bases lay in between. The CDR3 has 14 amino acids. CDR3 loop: CASHRSVVITEAFF. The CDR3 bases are TGTGCCAGCCACAGGAGTGTGGTAATCACTGAAGCTTTCTTT.

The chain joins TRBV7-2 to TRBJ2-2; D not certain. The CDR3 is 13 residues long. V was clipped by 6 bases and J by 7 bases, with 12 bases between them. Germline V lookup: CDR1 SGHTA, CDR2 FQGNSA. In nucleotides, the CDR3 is TGTGCCAGCAGTGTAATGGCTGACGGGGAGCTGTTTTTT. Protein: CASSVMADGELFF.

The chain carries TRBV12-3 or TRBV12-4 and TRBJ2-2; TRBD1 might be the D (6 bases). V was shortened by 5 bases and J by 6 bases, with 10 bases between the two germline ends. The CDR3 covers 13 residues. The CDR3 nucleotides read TGTGCCAGCAGTACCAGGGGTTCCGGGGAGCTGTTTTTT. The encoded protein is CASSTRGSGELFF.

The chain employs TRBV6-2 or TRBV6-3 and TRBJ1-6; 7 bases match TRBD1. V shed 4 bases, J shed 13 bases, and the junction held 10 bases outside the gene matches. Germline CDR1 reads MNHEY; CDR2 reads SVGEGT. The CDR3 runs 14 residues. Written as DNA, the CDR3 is TGTGCCAGCAGTTTAGTAGGGACAGTTTCTCCCCTCCACTTT. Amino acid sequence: CASSLVGTVSPLHF.

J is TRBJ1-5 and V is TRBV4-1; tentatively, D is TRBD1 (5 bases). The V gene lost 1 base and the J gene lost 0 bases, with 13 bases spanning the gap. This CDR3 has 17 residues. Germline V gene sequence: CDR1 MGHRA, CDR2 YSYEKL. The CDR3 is CASSQGLKGPSNQPQHF. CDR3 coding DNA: TGCGCCAGCAGCCAAGGGTTGAAGGGGCCTAGCAATCAGCCCCAGCATTTT.

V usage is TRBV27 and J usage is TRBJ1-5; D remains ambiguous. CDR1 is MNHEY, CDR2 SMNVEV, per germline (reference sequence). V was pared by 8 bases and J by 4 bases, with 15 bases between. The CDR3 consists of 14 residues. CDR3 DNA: TGTGCCAGCTCACCTAAGCGGGAAAATCAGCCCCAGCATTTT. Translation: CASSPKRENQPQHF.

The CDR3: CASSQNQPQHF. CDR3 nucleotides: TGTGCCAGCAGTCAGAATCAGCCCCAGCATTTT. The V and J genes are TRBV6-5 and TRBJ1-5; D remains unclear. Germline-derived CDR1 and CDR2 are MNHEY and SVGAGI. The CDR3 consists of 11 residues. Trimming removed 5 bases at V and 4 bases at J, with 3 bases between.

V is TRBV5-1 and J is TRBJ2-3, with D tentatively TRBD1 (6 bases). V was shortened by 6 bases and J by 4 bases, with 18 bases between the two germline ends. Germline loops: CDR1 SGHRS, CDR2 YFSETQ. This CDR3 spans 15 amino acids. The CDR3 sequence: CASKRDPSGADTQYF. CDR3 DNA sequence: TGCGCCAGCAAACGGGACCCCTCAGGGGCAGATACGCAGTATTTT.

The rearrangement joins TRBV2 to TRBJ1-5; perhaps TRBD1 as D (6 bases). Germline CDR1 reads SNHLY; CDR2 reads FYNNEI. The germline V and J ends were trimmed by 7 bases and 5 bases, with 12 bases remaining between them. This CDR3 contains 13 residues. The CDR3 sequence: CASKAGAYQPQHF. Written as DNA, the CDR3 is TGTGCCAGCAAAGCGGGGGCCTATCAGCCCCAGCATTTT.

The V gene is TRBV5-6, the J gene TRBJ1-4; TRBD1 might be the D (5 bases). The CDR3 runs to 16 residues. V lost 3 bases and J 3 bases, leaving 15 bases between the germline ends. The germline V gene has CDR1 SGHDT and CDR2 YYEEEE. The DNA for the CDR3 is TGTGCCAGCAGCTCAATCCAGGGATCGGCTAATGAAAAACTGTTTTTT. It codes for CASSSIQGSANEKLFF.

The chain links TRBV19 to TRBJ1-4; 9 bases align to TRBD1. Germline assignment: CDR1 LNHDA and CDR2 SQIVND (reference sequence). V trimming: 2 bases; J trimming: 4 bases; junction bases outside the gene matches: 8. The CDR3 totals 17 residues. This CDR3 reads CASSILYRGRDNEKLFF. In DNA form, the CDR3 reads TGTGCCAGTAGTATACTTTACAGGGGGCGGGATAATGAAAAACTGTTTTTT.

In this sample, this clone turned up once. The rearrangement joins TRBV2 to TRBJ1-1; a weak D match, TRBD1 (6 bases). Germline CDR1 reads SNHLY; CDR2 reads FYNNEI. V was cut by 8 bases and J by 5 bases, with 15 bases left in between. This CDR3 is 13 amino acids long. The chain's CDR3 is CASFLGQLTEAFF. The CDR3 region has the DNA TGTGCCAGCTTCCTAGGACAGCTAACTGAAGCTTTCTTT. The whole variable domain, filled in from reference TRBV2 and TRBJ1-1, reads EPEVTQTPSHQVTQMGQEVILRCVPISNHLYFYWYRQILGQKVEFLVSFYNNEISEKSEIFDDQFSVERPDGSNFTLKIRSTKLEDSAMYFCASFLGQLTEAFFGQGTRLTVV.

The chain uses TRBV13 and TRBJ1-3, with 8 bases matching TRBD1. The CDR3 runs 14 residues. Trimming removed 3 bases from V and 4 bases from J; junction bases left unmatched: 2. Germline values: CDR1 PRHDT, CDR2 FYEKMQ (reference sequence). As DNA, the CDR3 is TGTGCCAGCAGCTTCAGGGGGCGCGGAAACACCATATATTTT. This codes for CASSFRGRGNTIYF.

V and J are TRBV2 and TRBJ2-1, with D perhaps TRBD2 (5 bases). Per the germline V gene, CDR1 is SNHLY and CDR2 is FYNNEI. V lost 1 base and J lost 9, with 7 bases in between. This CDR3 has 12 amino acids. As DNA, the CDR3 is TGTGCCAGCAGTGAAGAGCGGTTTGAGCAGTTCTTC. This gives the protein CASSEERFEQFF.

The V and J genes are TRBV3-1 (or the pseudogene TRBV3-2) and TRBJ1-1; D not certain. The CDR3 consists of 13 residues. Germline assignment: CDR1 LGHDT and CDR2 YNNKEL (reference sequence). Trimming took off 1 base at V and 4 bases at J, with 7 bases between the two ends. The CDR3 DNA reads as TGTGCCAGCAGCCAAGGCATACTCACTGAAGCTTTCTTT. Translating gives CASSQGILTEAFF.

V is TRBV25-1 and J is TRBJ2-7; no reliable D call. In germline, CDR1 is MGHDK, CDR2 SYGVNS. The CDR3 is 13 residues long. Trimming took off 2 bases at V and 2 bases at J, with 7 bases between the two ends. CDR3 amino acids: CASSEQSPYEQYF. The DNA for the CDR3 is TGTGCCAGCAGTGAACAAAGCCCCTACGAGCAGTACTTC.

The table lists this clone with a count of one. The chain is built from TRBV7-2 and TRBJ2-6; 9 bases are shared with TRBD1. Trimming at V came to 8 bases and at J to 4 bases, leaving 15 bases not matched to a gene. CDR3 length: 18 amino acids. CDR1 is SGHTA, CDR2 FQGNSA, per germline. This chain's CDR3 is CASAQLQGAPSGANVLTF. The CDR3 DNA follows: TGTGCCAGCGCCCAACTACAGGGGGCTCCCTCGGGGGCCAACGTCCTGACTTTC.